The 8 T cell receptor beta chains listed next were all sequenced from one sample in a study of pediatric ulcerative colitis. The rectum was sampled with one to two pinch biopsies at colonoscopy. TCRdb keeps only in-frame clones here, not all; method: immunoSEQ multiplex PCR. The sample lists about 40,000 clones, 75% occurring once. The specimen was gut tissue. Receptor source: a boy younger than 18 with severe ulcerative colitis.

V usage is TRBV28 and J usage is TRBJ1-2; TRBD1 matches 10 bases. Germline CDR1 and CDR2: MDHEN and SYDVKM. V lost 6 bases to trimming and J lost 3 bases; unmatched junction nucleotides: 10. The CDR3 length is 16 residues. The CDR3 DNA sequence: TGTGCCAGCAGACCACCGACAGGGGGCGGATACTATGGCTACACCTTC. It encodes CASRPPTGGGYYGYTF.

This clone turned up a few times. V gene TRBV7-2 combines with J gene TRBJ2-1; the D is unclear. Looked up from germline, CDR1 is SGHTA and CDR2 is FQGNSA. The CDR3 runs 11 residues. V lost 3 bases, J lost 15 bases, and 12 bases lay in between. This chain's CDR3 is CASSFVDSWFF. CDR3 sequence (DNA): TGTGCCAGCAGCTTTGTTGATAGCTGGTTCTTC.

The chain recombines TRBV25-1 with TRBJ2-5, with 9 bases identical to TRBD1. The CDR3 consists of 15 residues. Germline-derived CDR1 and CDR2 are MGHDK and SYGVNS. V was pared by 4 bases and J by 4 bases, with 7 bases of the junction left unmatched. The CDR3 spells CASSAITGGRETQYF. The CDR3 region has the DNA TGTGCCAGCAGTGCAATAACAGGGGGCCGAGAGACCCAGTACTTC.

The J gene is TRBJ1-5, the V gene TRBV5-1; weak D call: TRBD1 (6 bases). Between the trimmed V and J ends, which lost 0 bases and 7 bases, there was a span of 11 bases. The CDR3 contains 14 residues. From germline, CDR1 is SGHRS and CDR2 YFSETQ. The CDR3 region has the DNA TGCGCCAGCAGCTTGGAAGGGGGTAGCCAGCCCCAGCATTTT. Its translation is CASSLEGGSQPQHF.

V and J are TRBV7-9 and TRBJ1-4, with D possibly matching TRBD1 (5 bases). CDR1 and CDR2 (germline): SEHNR, FQNEAQ (reference sequence). The CDR3 covers 15 residues. With 0 bases removed from V and 6 bases from J, the gap between germline ends came to 11 bases. The CDR3 nucleotides are TGTGCCAGCAGCTTAGCGGGACGGATCGATGAAAAACTGTTTTTT. It encodes CASSLAGRIDEKLFF.

This chain connects TRBV5-4 to TRBJ1-6; 8 positions agree with TRBD1. The CDR3 consists of 14 residues. The V and J ends lost 2 bases and 9 bases, in that order; junction bases with no gene match: 4. The V gene's germline CDR1 is SGHNT and CDR2 YYREEE (reference sequence). CDR3: CASSLGQGGSPLHF. The DNA of the CDR3 is TGTGCCAGCAGCTTAGGACAGGGTGGTTCACCCCTCCACTTT.

The V gene is TRBV6-4, the J gene TRBJ2-5; D possibly uses TRBD1 or TRBD2 (5 bases each). Trimming stripped 2 bases from V and 3 bases from J, with 10 bases between. The CDR3 covers 14 residues. Looked up from germline, CDR1 is MRHNA and CDR2 is SNTAGT. The CDR3 loop reads CASSDRDEKETQYF. Here the CDR3 DNA reads TGTGCCAGCAGTGACAGGGACGAGAAAGAGACCCAGTACTTC.

The rearrangement joins TRBV6-1 to TRBJ1-2; 7 bases line up with TRBD1. V dropped 10 bases and J dropped 5; count of bases not matched to a gene: 13. Germline lookup yields CDR1 MNHNS and CDR2 SASEGT. The CDR3 runs 14 residues. The CDR3 loop reads CATTSDRSVYGYTF. The CDR3 DNA follows: TGTGCCACCACCTCGGACAGGAGTGTTTATGGCTACACCTTC.